A selection of T cell receptor beta chains follows, all from one sample in a study of post-analysis software for immune sequencing data. TCRdb redid the calling of the PCR reads with MiXCR, one entry per CDR3 protein. Here the sample spans about 500,000 distinct CDR3 sequences, approximately 46% being singletons. Specimen: blood. The receptors stem from a girl between 10 and 17 years old with multiple sclerosis. The CDR3 runs from the conserved cysteine through the conserved F or W. Each record gives: J gene, clone size, D gene, V gene, CDR3 protein, CDR3 DNA. The D gene is left open where the match is weak. The size entry is marked missing in some rows and otherwise reads once, few, many or a size class.

j_gene: TRBJ2-5
abundance: NA
d_gene: TRBD1
v_gene: TRBV15
CDR3aa: CATSRGQGADETQYF
CDR3nt: TGTGCCACCAGCAGGGGACAGGGGGCGGATGAGACCCAGTACTTC

j_gene: TRBJ1-1
abundance: NA
d_gene: TRBD1
v_gene: TRBV29-1
CDR3aa: CSVSPGQTNTEAFF
CDR3nt: TGCAGCGTCTCCCCGGGACAGACGAACACTGAAGCTTTCTTT

j_gene: TRBJ2-6
abundance: NA
d_gene: NA
v_gene: TRBV5-1
CDR3aa: CASSSEPSGANVLTF
CDR3nt: TGCGCCAGCAGCTCGGAGCCCTCTGGGGCCAACGTCCTGACTTTC

j_gene: TRBJ2-7
abundance: NA
d_gene: NA
v_gene: TRBV20-1
CDR3aa: CSAPLAFSSYEQYF
CDR3nt: TGCAGTGCCCCCCTAGCGTTTAGCTCCTACGAGCAGTACTTC

j_gene: TRBJ2-7
abundance: few
d_gene: NA
v_gene: TRBV7-6
CDR3aa: CASSFGRQSSSYEQYF
CDR3nt: TGTGCCAGCAGCTTTGGTCGACAGTCGAGCTCCTACGAGCAGTACTTC

j_gene: TRBJ2-1
abundance: NA
d_gene: NA
v_gene: TRBV10-3
CDR3aa: CAISEGMQGLYNEQFF
CDR3nt: TGTGCCATCAGTGAAGGCATGCAGGGACTTTACAATGAGCAGTTCTTC

j_gene: TRBJ2-1
abundance: NA
d_gene: NA
v_gene: TRBV12-3/TRBV12-4
CDR3aa: CASSFDTNNEQFF
CDR3nt: TGTGCCAGCAGTTTCGACACCAACAATGAGCAGTTCTTC

j_gene: TRBJ2-1
abundance: few
d_gene: NA
v_gene: TRBV7-2
CDR3aa: CASSLTGTLSYNEQFF
CDR3nt: TGTGCCAGCAGCTTAACCGGGACTCTCTCCTACAATGAGCAGTTCTTC

j_gene: TRBJ2-7
abundance: few
d_gene: NA
v_gene: TRBV2
CDR3aa: CASRSRDDPYEQYF
CDR3nt: TGTGCCAGTCGTTCCCGGGACGACCCGTACGAGCAGTACTTC

j_gene: TRBJ2-5
abundance: NA
d_gene: NA
v_gene: TRBV10-3
CDR3aa: CAIRGGARKETQYF
CDR3nt: TGTGCGATAAGGGGGGGAGCCCGAAAAGAGACCCAGTACTTC

j_gene: TRBJ2-3
abundance: NA
d_gene: TRBD2
v_gene: TRBV28
CDR3aa: CASSLSGLAGADTQYF
CDR3nt: TGTGCCAGCAGTTTATCGGGACTAGCCGGGGCAGATACGCAGTATTTT

j_gene: TRBJ2-7
abundance: NA
d_gene: NA
v_gene: TRBV12-3/TRBV12-4
CDR3aa: CASSRGQGILSEQYF
CDR3nt: TGTGCCAGCAGTCGTGGGCAGGGAATTTTGTCCGAGCAGTACTTC

j_gene: TRBJ2-3
abundance: few
d_gene: NA
v_gene: TRBV7-2
CDR3aa: CASRWGLEPDTQYF
CDR3nt: TGTGCCAGCAGATGGGGACTTGAGCCAGATACGCAGTATTTT

j_gene: TRBJ2-5
abundance: NA
d_gene: NA
v_gene: TRBV29-1
CDR3aa: CSVGMGGTETQYF
CDR3nt: TGCAGCGTTGGAATGGGAGGAACAGAGACCCAGTACTTC

j_gene: TRBJ2-1
abundance: NA
d_gene: TRBD2
v_gene: TRBV20-1
CDR3aa: CSARSGTSEYNEQFF
CDR3nt: TGCAGTGCTAGATCCGGGACTAGCGAGTACAATGAGCAGTTCTTC

j_gene: TRBJ1-2
abundance: NA
d_gene: TRBD1
v_gene: TRBV6-6
CDR3aa: CASSGGQVYGYTF
CDR3nt: TGTGCCAGCAGTGGGGGACAGGTCTATGGCTACACCTTC

j_gene: TRBJ2-1
abundance: many
d_gene: TRBD2
v_gene: TRBV2
CDR3aa: CASSEAPLAGVNEQFF
CDR3nt: TGTGCCAGCAGTGAAGCGCCACTAGCGGGAGTGAATGAGCAGTTCTTC

j_gene: TRBJ1-6
abundance: few
d_gene: NA
v_gene: TRBV5-5
CDR3aa: CASSLWLDNSPLHF
CDR3nt: TGTGCCAGCAGCTTGTGGTTGGACAATTCACCCCTCCACTTT

j_gene: TRBJ2-3
abundance: few
d_gene: NA
v_gene: TRBV21-1
CDR3aa: CASSKARGRRTDTQYF
CDR3nt: TGTGCCAGCAGCAAAGCACGGGGGCGCCGCACAGATACGCAGTATTTT

j_gene: TRBJ2-7
abundance: NA
d_gene: TRBD1
v_gene: TRBV20-1
CDR3aa: CSARSGQGSLYEQYF
CDR3nt: TGCAGTGCTAGATCGGGACAGGGAAGTCTCTACGAGCAGTACTTC

j_gene: TRBJ2-1
abundance: NA
d_gene: NA
v_gene: TRBV28
CDR3aa: CASSLGGVGNEQFF
CDR3nt: TGTGCCAGCAGTTTAGGTGGGGTAGGCAATGAGCAGTTCTTC

j_gene: TRBJ2-7
abundance: medium-sized
d_gene: NA
v_gene: TRBV7-6
CDR3aa: CASSLGAAGSSYEQYF
CDR3nt: TGTGCCAGCAGCTTAGGGGCGGCTGGGAGCTCCTACGAGCAGTACTTC

j_gene: TRBJ2-1
abundance: NA
d_gene: TRBD2
v_gene: TRBV20-1
CDR3aa: CSARDMGLAGEGEYNEQFF
CDR3nt: TGCAGTGCTAGAGATATGGGACTAGCGGGAGAGGGAGAGTACAATGAGCAGTTCTTC

j_gene: TRBJ1-5
abundance: once
d_gene: NA
v_gene: TRBV12-3/TRBV12-4
CDR3aa: CASSFQGRSNQPQHF
CDR3nt: TGTGCCAGCAGTTTCCAGGGACGTAGCAATCAGCCCCAGCATTTT

j_gene: TRBJ2-3
abundance: few
d_gene: TRBD2
v_gene: TRBV7-2
CDR3aa: CASSLGAGVLDTQYF
CDR3nt: TGTGCCAGCAGCTTGGGAGCGGGAGTGTTAGATACGCAGTATTTT

j_gene: TRBJ1-5
abundance: NA
d_gene: NA
v_gene: TRBV7-9
CDR3aa: CASSLVGSTSPQHF
CDR3nt: TGTGCCAGCAGCTTAGTGGGGTCTACTTCGCCCCAGCATTTT

j_gene: TRBJ2-1
abundance: few
d_gene: NA
v_gene: TRBV5-1
CDR3aa: CASSVTGFGNEQFF
CDR3nt: TGCGCCAGCAGCGTAACCGGGTTCGGGAATGAGCAGTTCTTC

j_gene: TRBJ2-7
abundance: few
d_gene: NA
v_gene: TRBV7-9
CDR3aa: CASSPYAEQYF
CDR3nt: TGTGCCAGCAGCCCTTATGCCGAGCAGTACTTC

j_gene: TRBJ1-6
abundance: NA
d_gene: TRBD1
v_gene: TRBV10-3
CDR3aa: CAISMSGGRSPLHF
CDR3nt: TGTGCCATCAGTATGTCAGGGGGGAGATCACCCCTCCACTTT

j_gene: TRBJ1-5
abundance: NA
d_gene: NA
v_gene: TRBV28
CDR3aa: CASSYHGSNQPQHF
CDR3nt: TGTGCCAGCAGTTACCACGGCAGCAATCAGCCCCAGCATTTT

j_gene: TRBJ2-5
abundance: NA
d_gene: TRBD1
v_gene: TRBV29-1
CDR3aa: CSARLDRAKETQYF
CDR3nt: TGCAGCGCTAGATTGGACAGGGCAAAAGAGACCCAGTACTTC

j_gene: TRBJ2-7
abundance: NA
d_gene: NA
v_gene: TRBV7-9
CDR3aa: CASSLTRGVSSYEQYF
CDR3nt: TGTGCCAGCAGCTTGACTCGCGGGGTTAGCTCCTACGAGCAGTACTTC

j_gene: TRBJ2-3
abundance: once
d_gene: TRBD2
v_gene: TRBV3-1
CDR3aa: CASSRLAGEITDTQYF
CDR3nt: TGTGCCAGCAGCCGGCTAGCGGGGGAGATCACAGATACGCAGTATTTT

j_gene: TRBJ2-1
abundance: few
d_gene: TRBD2
v_gene: TRBV4-1
CDR3aa: CASSLLAGVLNEQFF
CDR3nt: TGCGCCAGCAGCCTCCTAGCGGGAGTGTTGAATGAGCAGTTCTTC

j_gene: TRBJ2-3
abundance: NA
d_gene: TRBD2
v_gene: TRBV9
CDR3aa: CASSPEREFGDTQYF
CDR3nt: TGTGCCAGCAGCCCCGAGCGGGAGTTCGGGGATACGCAGTATTTT

j_gene: TRBJ2-7
abundance: NA
d_gene: TRBD1
v_gene: TRBV5-1
CDR3aa: CASSHGQETANYEQYF
CDR3nt: TGCGCCAGCAGCCACGGACAGGAAACAGCGAACTACGAGCAGTACTTC

j_gene: TRBJ1-2
abundance: few
d_gene: NA
v_gene: TRBV10-3
CDR3aa: CAISERTDGYTF
CDR3nt: TGTGCCATCAGTGAAAGGACCGATGGCTACACCTTC

j_gene: TRBJ2-4
abundance: few
d_gene: TRBD2
v_gene: TRBV6-5
CDR3aa: CASSYQAGGDIQYF
CDR3nt: TGTGCCAGCAGTTATCAAGCGGGAGGAGACATTCAGTACTTC

j_gene: TRBJ2-7
abundance: few
d_gene: TRBD1
v_gene: TRBV7-9
CDR3aa: CASSLGGQGPASYEQYF
CDR3nt: TGTGCCAGCAGCTTAGGGGGACAGGGACCAGCCTCCTACGAGCAGTACTTC

j_gene: TRBJ2-1
abundance: few
d_gene: NA
v_gene: TRBV9
CDR3aa: CASSVGSPNEQFF
CDR3nt: TGTGCCAGCAGCGTAGGATCCCCCAATGAGCAGTTCTTC

j_gene: TRBJ2-1
abundance: NA
d_gene: NA
v_gene: TRBV7-3
CDR3aa: CASSLTRGSYNEQFF
CDR3nt: TGTGCCAGCAGCTTAACCCGGGGCTCCTACAATGAGCAGTTCTTC

j_gene: TRBJ1-1
abundance: NA
d_gene: TRBD1
v_gene: TRBV29-1
CDR3aa: CSAYSGTGVTEAFF
CDR3nt: TGCAGCGCCTACTCCGGGACAGGGGTGACTGAAGCTTTCTTT

j_gene: TRBJ2-4
abundance: many
d_gene: TRBD2
v_gene: TRBV28
CDR3aa: CASSPSGSEGSQYF
CDR3nt: TGTGCCAGCAGCCCTAGCGGGAGTGAGGGCTCTCAGTACTTC

j_gene: TRBJ2-1
abundance: few
d_gene: NA
v_gene: TRBV24-1
CDR3aa: CATSDQGGNEQFF
CDR3nt: TGTGCCACCAGTGATCAAGGGGGAAATGAGCAGTTCTTC

j_gene: TRBJ1-1
abundance: NA
d_gene: NA
v_gene: TRBV11-2
CDR3aa: CASSRAPNTEAFF
CDR3nt: TGTGCCAGCAGCCGAGCACCAAACACTGAAGCTTTCTTT

j_gene: TRBJ2-1
abundance: NA
d_gene: NA
v_gene: TRBV9
CDR3aa: CASSVGGQINEQFF
CDR3nt: TGTGCCAGCAGCGTAGGGGGGCAGATCAATGAGCAGTTCTTC

j_gene: TRBJ2-7
abundance: few
d_gene: TRBD2
v_gene: TRBV6-5
CDR3aa: CASRLQREGTYEQYF
CDR3nt: TGTGCCAGCAGACTACAGCGGGAGGGAACCTACGAGCAGTACTTC

j_gene: TRBJ1-2
abundance: NA
d_gene: NA
v_gene: TRBV6-6
CDR3aa: CASSGQGDYGYTF
CDR3nt: TGTGCCAGCAGTGGCCAGGGTGACTATGGCTACACCTTC

j_gene: TRBJ1-3
abundance: few
d_gene: NA
v_gene: TRBV29-1
CDR3aa: CSVDRVGSGNTIYF
CDR3nt: TGCAGCGTTGATAGAGTCGGCTCTGGAAACACCATATATTTT